A selection of T cell receptor beta chains follows, all from one sample in a study of beta chain features in type 1 diabetes. Only in-frame clones appear in the TCRdb table, and some are missing; sequencing was by immunoSEQ multiplex PCR. Here the sample spans about 260,000 clones, around 22% being singletons. The sequenced material came from naive CD4+ T cells from blood. These receptors all come from a woman aged 25 to 39 with type 1 diabetes. Both conserved end residues are part of each CDR3. D genes are given only for firm matches. Not every row has a clone size; where given, it reads once, few, many or a size class.

NA	TRBJ1-1	NA	TRBV6-1	CASSEQWRNTEAFF	TGTGCCAGCAGTGAACAGTGGAGGAACACTGAAGCTTTCTTT
NA	TRBJ2-1	NA	TRBV28	CASSSSGREQFF	TGTGCCAGCAGCTCCTCTGGTCGGGAGCAGTTCTTC
NA	TRBJ1-5	NA	TRBV19	CASSMSGNQPQHF	TGTGCCAGTAGTATGTCGGGCAATCAGCCCCAGCATTTT
few	TRBJ1-1	NA	TRBV11-2	CASSARAEAFF	TGTGCCAGCAGCGCGAGAGCGGAAGCTTTCTTT
few	TRBJ2-2	TRBD1	TRBV4-1	CASSQGQGRAGELFF	TGCGCCAGCAGCCAAGGACAGGGCAGGGCCGGGGAGCTGTTTTTT
NA	TRBJ1-1	TRBD1	TRBV23-1	CASSPPGQGACTEAFF	TGCGCCAGCAGTCCCCCGGGACAGGGGGCATGCACTGAAGCTTTCTTT
few	TRBJ2-7	TRBD2	TRBV29-1	CSVVDFAGVVQYF	TGCAGCGTTGTAGATTTTGCGGGAGTCGTGCAGTACTTC
NA	TRBJ2-7	TRBD1	TRBV2	CASSQQGLSSYEQYF	TGTGCCAGCAGTCAACAGGGGCTGAGCTCCTACGAGCAGTACTTC
few	TRBJ1-2	TRBD1	TRBV28	CASSLWTSGTGFYGYGYTF	TGTGCCAGCAGTTTATGGACCTCCGGGACAGGGTTTTATGGCTATGGCTACACCTTC
NA	TRBJ1-1	TRBD1	TRBV30	CAWINRDRGTEAFF	TGTGCCTGGATCAACCGGGACAGGGGCACTGAAGCTTTCTTT
NA	TRBJ1-2	NA	TRBV9	CASSVAAGNYGYTF	TGTGCCAGCAGCGTAGCTGCAGGGAACTATGGCTACACCTTC
few	TRBJ2-3	NA	TRBV5-6	CASSLANGRGTDTQYF	TGTGCCAGCAGCTTGGCTAACGGGAGAGGCACAGATACGCAGTATTTT
NA	TRBJ2-1	TRBD2	TRBV30	CAWSSGTSGTYNEQFF	TGTGCCTGGAGTTCCGGGACTAGCGGGACATACAATGAGCAGTTCTTC
few	TRBJ1-5	TRBD1	TRBV13	CASSKRDRGVYQPQHF	TGTGCCAGCAGCAAACGCGACAGGGGGGTTTATCAGCCCCAGCATTTT
NA	TRBJ2-1	TRBD2	TRBV29-1	CSVGGSGSLYNEQFF	TGCAGCGTTGGAGGTAGCGGGAGCCTCTACAATGAGCAGTTCTTC
few	TRBJ2-7	TRBD1	TRBV4-1	CASSQDLDRLGTGSTYEQYF	TGCGCCAGCAGCCAAGACTTAGATAGGCTGGGGACAGGGTCTACCTACGAGCAGTACTTC
NA	TRBJ2-6	TRBD1	TRBV5-1	CASRPQGAVGANVLTF	TGCGCCAGCAGACCACAGGGGGCGGTTGGGGCCAACGTCCTGACTTTC
NA	TRBJ2-3	NA	TRBV9	CASSVGRTPYGTDTQYF	TGTGCCAGCAGCGTAGGTAGGACACCATATGGGACAGATACGCAGTATTTT